This T cell receptor (beta chain) was recorded in a study of cytomegalovirus exposure and HLA in healthy donors. Across the study: HLA-typed donors were the source of about 90 million unique TCRs held in an early data release. The study placed about 81% of its roughly 430 genotyped donors in the Caucasian-associated ancestry cluster.

PCR primers comprised 60 Vbeta and 13 Jbeta primers. The method was immunoSEQ multiplex PCR; TCRdb's version includes in-frame clones alone and lacks a portion of them. The table shows some 200,000 clones, with around 75% occurring only once. On this clone: Its antigen is undetermined.

Study outcomes and limitations: In a later analysis, parvovirus B19, influenza, CMV and Epstein-Barr virus appeared linked to several top co-occurrence clusters.

The length of the CDR3 is 18 residues. Germline CDR1 reads SGHTA; CDR2 reads FQGNSA. Trimming at V came to 4 bases and at J to 1 base, leaving 10 bases not matched to a gene. The rearrangement joins TRBV7-2 to TRBJ1-1; 12 nucleotides line up with TRBD1. The sequence was collected from a man aged 35-49 years in good health and CMV-seropositive. Sequencing input: PBMCs. CDR3 DNA sequence: TGTGCCAGCAGCTCCGGAAAGGGACAGGGGGCGTGGAACACTGAAGCTTTCTTT. Translating it yields CASSSGKGQGAWNTEAFF.